The 28 T cell receptor beta chains presented below share a single source sample, sequenced in a study of shared clonotypes between healthy human individuals. Measured with immunoSEQ multiplex PCR; TCRdb has only the in-frame clones, and not every one. The sample lists around 2.5 million clones, approximately 93% occurring once. The sequenced sample was naive CD4+ T cells from PBMCs. Subset indicated: CD45RA+ positively selected. The receptors were sampled from a man aged 18 to 30 in good health. Some clones in this sample may be carry-over from other donors' samples.

This sequence joins TRBV6-1 and TRBJ2-7; TRBD2 matches at 10 bases. There are 15 residues in the CDR3. V shed 1 base, J shed 9 bases, and the junction held 9 bases outside the gene matches. Per the germline V gene, CDR1 is MNHNS and CDR2 is SASEGT. The CDR3 region has the DNA TGTGCCAGCAGTGAAGTTAACCCGGGACTAGCGTCGCAGTACTTC. This sequence encodes CASSEVNPGLASQYF.

The chain combines TRBV9 with TRBJ1-4; 9 nucleotides agree with TRBD1. Germline V gene lookup returns CDR1 SGDLS and CDR2 YYNGEE. The CDR3 is 15 residues long. The V and J ends lost 0 bases and 8 bases, in that order; junction bases with no gene match: 5. The CDR3 region is CASSVDRGRGEKLFF. The CDR3 coding sequence is TGTGCCAGCAGCGTAGACAGGGGGCGCGGGGAAAAACTGTTTTTT. Variable domain in full (rest from reference TRBV9 and TRBJ1-4): DSGVTQTPKHLITATGQRVTLRCSPRSGDLSVYWYQQSLDQGLQFLIQYYNGEERAKGNILERFSAQQFPDLHSELNLSSLELGDSALYFCASSVDRGRGEKLFFGSGTQLSVL.

The rearrangement uses TRBV6-6 and TRBJ2-7, with 7 positions matching TRBD1. This CDR3 region has 14 residues. Trimming cost V 3 bases and J 5 bases; bases outside gene matches: 7. CDR1 and CDR2 (germline): MNHNY, SVGAGI (reference sequence). The CDR3 reads CASSYSTGTHEQYF. DNA of the CDR3: TGTGCCAGCAGTTATTCGACAGGGACACACGAGCAGTACTTC.

This clone was detected only once. The chain carries TRBV27 and TRBJ1-5, with a possible D match to TRBD1 (5 bases). The V and J ends lost 0 bases and 2 bases respectively, with 17 bases between them. Germline V gene data show CDR1 as MNHEY and CDR2 as SMNVEV (reference sequence). There are 18 residues in the CDR3. The CDR3 nucleotides read TGTGCCAGCAGTTTATCGGGGCCAGTCTATGGGGGCAATCAGCCCCAGCATTTT. This sequence encodes CASSLSGPVYGGNQPQHF.

The chain carries TRBV5-1 and TRBJ2-3, with TRBD1 as a possible D gene (5 bases). CDR1 SGHRS and CDR2 YFSETQ come from the germline V gene. The CDR3 has 17 residues. V dropped 0 bases and J dropped 4 bases, with 18 bases sitting between them. The CDR3 sequence: CASSLEYRSRAPDTQYF. In DNA form, the CDR3 reads TGCGCCAGCAGCTTGGAGTACAGGTCTAGAGCCCCAGATACGCAGTATTTT.

This clone was seen only once. This rearrangement joins TRBV19 to TRBJ2-1; D might be TRBD2 (5 bases). The V gene's germline CDR1 is LNHDA and CDR2 SQIVND (reference sequence). V shed 4 bases and J shed 3 bases, with 13 bases lying between them. CDR3 length equals 15 residues. The CDR3 reads CASSTTTGDYNEQFF. CDR3 bases: TGTGCCAGTAGTACAACCACCGGGGACTACAATGAGCAGTTCTTC. Full variable domain (remainder filled in from reference TRBV19 and TRBJ2-1): DGGITQSPKYLFRKEGQNVTLSCEQNLNHDAMYWYRQDPGQGLRLIYYSQIVNDFQKGDIAEGYSVSREKKESFPLTVTSAQKNPTAFYLCASSTTTGDYNEQFFGPGTRLTVL.

This clone was seen just once. The J gene is TRBJ2-5, the V gene TRBV2, with D possibly matching TRBD2 (7 bases). The germline CDR1 and CDR2 sequences are SNHLY and FYNNEI. The CDR3 length is 14 residues. Trimming left V 8 bases short and J 5 bases short, with 18 bases between. CDR3 bases: TGTGCCAGCTACCCTTGGGGGGGCCGGGAGACCCAGTACTTC. This sequence encodes CASYPWGGRETQYF.

Here the CDR3 reads CASSLRGAGFTEAFF. The CDR3 DNA sequence: TGTGCCAGCAGCCTCCGGGGCGCAGGATTCACTGAAGCTTTCTTT. This chain joins TRBV7-3 and TRBJ1-1, with D possibly matching TRBD1 (5 bases). Germline CDR1 and CDR2: SGHTA and FQGTGA. There are 15 residues in the CDR3. V was shortened by 5 bases and J by 4 bases, with 17 bases between the two germline ends.

The chain carries TRBV7-9 and TRBJ1-5; D perhaps matches TRBD1 (6 bases). Germline V gene data show CDR1 as SEHNR and CDR2 as FQNEAQ (reference sequence). Trimming cost V 1 base and J 7 bases, with 14 bases left between them. The CDR3 is made up of 15 amino acids. The CDR3 here is CASSLGLGARQPQHF. The CDR3 bases are TGTGCCAGCAGCTTAGGTCTGGGGGCAAGGCAGCCCCAGCATTTT.

DNA of the CDR3: TGTGCCAGCCGGACAGGGGCTCTAGTTAGGGAGACCCAGTACTTC. It translates to CASRTGALVRETQYF. The chain recombines TRBV21-1 with TRBJ2-5; the table's D call of TRBD1 was not tested on the DNA. TRBV21-1 is marked as a pseudogene. The CDR3 runs to 15 residues.

V is TRBV18 and J is TRBJ2-1; 10 positions agree with TRBD2. Germline V gene lookup returns CDR1 KGHSH and CDR2 LQKENI. The CDR3 is 16 residues long. With 0 bases clipped from V and 7 bases from J, the junction kept 6 bases outside the gene matches. CDR3 in amino acids: CASSPPLLAGTNEQFF. The CDR3 DNA sequence: TGTGCCAGCTCACCACCGTTACTAGCGGGAACAAATGAGCAGTTCTTC.

As concerns this clone: Other DNA sequences in this sample translate to the same CDR3. V gene TRBV5-1 combines with J gene TRBJ2-1; D is perhaps TRBD2 (6 bases). Germline V CDR1 and CDR2: SGHRS, YFSETQ. The CDR3 covers 15 residues. Between the trimmed V and J ends, which lost 2 bases and 0 bases, there was a span of 9 bases. CDR3 sequence reads: CASSFTSSSYNEQFF. The CDR3 DNA sequence: TGCGCCAGCAGCTTTACTAGCTCCTCCTACAATGAGCAGTTCTTC.

This sequence joins TRBV7-2 and TRBJ2-5; unclear D gene. The V and J ends lost 2 bases and 8 bases respectively, with 12 bases between them. Looked up from germline, CDR1 is SGHTA and CDR2 is FQGNSA. The CDR3 spans 13 residues. The CDR3 DNA follows: TGTGCCAGCAGCTTACGTACGGACCGTACCCAGTACTTC. Its translation: CASSLRTDRTQYF. Variable domain in full (rest from reference TRBV7-2 and TRBJ2-5): GAGVSQSPSNKVTEKGKDVELRCDPISGHTALYWYRQSLGQGLEFLIYFQGNSAPDKSGLPSDRFSAERTGGSVSTLTIQRTQQEDSAVYLCASSLRTDRTQYFGPGTRLLVL.

The rearrangement links TRBV7-2 to TRBJ2-3; 9 nucleotides align to TRBD2. CDR3 length equals 15 residues. V dropped 3 bases and J dropped 5; count of bases not matched to a gene: 6. CDR1 SGHTA and CDR2 FQGNSA come from the germline V gene. As DNA, the CDR3 is TGTGCCAGCAGCTTGGTGGGCGGGAGGGAAGATACGCAGTATTTT. Its translation: CASSLVGGREDTQYF. The full variable domain, in which reference TRBV7-2 and TRBJ2-3 provide the parts outside the CDR3, is GAGVSQSPSNKVTEKGKDVELRCDPISGHTALYWYRQSLGQGLEFLIYFQGNSAPDKSGLPSDRFSAERTGGSVSTLTIQRTQQEDSAVYLCASSLVGGREDTQYFGPGTRLTVL.

This rearrangement joins TRBV19 to TRBJ2-3; 13 positions match TRBD2. CDR3 size: 13 residues. Trimming at V came to 10 bases and at J to 8 bases, leaving 6 bases not matched to a gene. CDR1 LNHDA and CDR2 SQIVND come from the germline V gene (reference sequence). Here the CDR3 DNA reads TGTGCCACCCGACTAGCGGGAGGTGGTACGCAGTATTTT. It encodes CATRLAGGGTQYF.

The V gene is TRBV7-9, the J gene TRBJ1-3; unclear D gene. This CDR3 is 16 amino acids long. The germline CDR1 and CDR2 sequences are SEHNR and FQNEAQ (reference sequence). V was cut by 1 base and J by 0 bases, with 10 bases left in between. CDR3 region: CASSLGRRSSGNTIYF. For the CDR3, the DNA is TGTGCCAGCAGCTTAGGCAGGCGAAGCTCTGGAAACACCATATATTTT.

V and J are TRBV28 and TRBJ1-1; 7 bases map to TRBD1. The CDR3 sequence is 15 residues long. V lost 5 bases, J lost 6 bases, and 12 bases stayed unmatched. Germline V gives CDR1 MDHEN, CDR2 SYDVKM. Here the CDR3 DNA reads TGTGCCAGCAGTACGCCCGACAGGGTAGGAGCTGAAGCTTTCTTT. It codes for CASSTPDRVGAEAFF.

The chain has TRBV9 and TRBJ2-1, with D perhaps given as TRBD1 or TRBD2 (5 bases each). With 6 bases removed from V and 2 bases from J, the gap between germline ends came to 15 bases. Germline V gives CDR1 SGDLS, CDR2 YYNGEE. CDR3 length: 15 residues. The CDR3 sequence is CASTPGTPTYNEQFF. CDR3 coding DNA: TGTGCCAGCACCCCCGGGACCCCCACCTACAATGAGCAGTTCTTC.

This clone was counted a few times. The same CDR3 arises from other DNA sequences in this sample as well. This chain links TRBV28 with TRBJ1-5; D unclear. Trimming took off 5 bases at V and 6 bases at J, with 8 bases between the two ends. CDR1 is MDHEN and CDR2 is SYDVKM in the germline V gene. CDR3 length: 12 amino acids. The DNA for the CDR3 is TGTGCCAGCAGTCCCGCCGGTCAGCCCCAGCATTTT. It translates to CASSPAGQPQHF.

This chain uses TRBV7-2 with TRBJ1-5, with D uncertain. Germline V gene sequence: CDR1 SGHTA, CDR2 FQGNSA. V lost 4 bases and J lost 6, with 16 bases in between. The CDR3 is 15 amino acids. Here the CDR3 DNA reads TGTGCCAGCAGCTACGGCCACGGGGTTGGTCAGCCCCAGCATTTT. Protein product: CASSYGHGVGQPQHF. Supplemented by reference TRBV7-2 and TRBJ1-5, the full variable domain reads GAGVSQSPSNKVTEKGKDVELRCDPISGHTALYWYRQSLGQGLEFLIYFQGNSAPDKSGLPSDRFSAERTGGSVSTLTIQRTQQEDSAVYLCASSYGHGVGQPQHFGDGTRLSIL.

This rearrangement joins TRBV6-1 to TRBJ2-1; 9 bases are a match to TRBD2. J was trimmed by 6 bases and V by 8 bases; bases with no gene match: 5. CDR1 MNHNS and CDR2 SASEGT come from the germline V gene. This CDR3 has 13 residues. The CDR3 sequence is CASCSSGINEQFF. For the CDR3, the DNA is TGTGCCAGCTGTTCTAGCGGGATCAATGAGCAGTTCTTC.

This clone was seen a handful of times. The chain links TRBV2 to TRBJ1-1, with 8 bases fitting TRBD1. Trimming removed 10 bases from V and 1 base from J; junction bases left unmatched: 8. The germline V gene encodes CDR1 SNHLY and CDR2 FYNNEI. The CDR3 is made up of 14 amino acids. CDR3 DNA sequence: TGTGCCACCATGACAGGGGACTGGAACACTGAAGCTTTCTTT. Its translation is CATMTGDWNTEAFF.

This chain uses TRBV5-1 with TRBJ1-1; D unclear. The germline gives CDR1 SGHRS, CDR2 YFSETQ. Trimming removed 2 bases from V and 0 bases from J, with 14 bases in between. The CDR3 covers 16 residues. CDR3 loop: CASSFFAGTLNTEAFF. CDR3 DNA: TGCGCCAGCAGCTTTTTTGCAGGAACCCTGAACACTGAAGCTTTCTTT.

The V and J genes are TRBV19 and TRBJ2-1, with 10 bases fitting TRBD2. Germline-derived CDR1 and CDR2 are LNHDA and SQIVND (reference sequence). The CDR3 has 18 amino acids. The trim removed 7 bases at V and 4 bases at J, leaving 16 bases unmatched. The CDR3 nucleotides are TGTGCCAGTAAGAGGACTAGCGGTTCTAAGGGCCAATACAATGAGCAGTTCTTC. Protein sequence: CASKRTSGSKGQYNEQFF.

This chain connects TRBV2 to TRBJ2-3; D gene unclear. Germline CDR1 reads SNHLY; CDR2 reads FYNNEI. Trimming shortened V by 5 bases and J by 2 bases, and 5 bases separated the two germline ends. The CDR3 is 12 amino acids. CDR3 loop: CASSNPTDTQYF. The CDR3, as DNA: TGTGCCAGCAGTAACCCCACAGATACGCAGTATTTT. The variable domain in full, completed from reference TRBV2 and TRBJ2-3, reads EPEVTQTPSHQVTQMGQEVILRCVPISNHLYFYWYRQILGQKVEFLVSFYNNEISEKSEIFDDQFSVERPDGSNFTLKIRSTKLEDSAMYFCASSNPTDTQYFGPGTRLTVL.

The chain employs TRBV25-1 and TRBJ1-1; TRBD1 is a possible D gene (5 bases). Germline CDR1 and CDR2: MGHDK and SYGVNS. The CDR3 spans 13 residues. Trimming shortened V by 1 base and J by 11 bases, and 14 bases separated the two germline ends. The CDR3 loop reads CASSEWGGAKAFF. As DNA, the CDR3 is TGTGCCAGCAGTGAATGGGGGGGAGCAAAGGCTTTCTTT.

The rearrangement joins TRBV10-3 to TRBJ2-5, with TRBD1 matching over 8 bases. The DNA end lines up better with TRBJ2-7; the J call may be wrong. This CDR3 comprises 15 residues. CDR1 and CDR2 (germline): ENHRY, SYGVKD. The CDR3 loop reads CAISEGDRTTYEQYF. The DNA of the CDR3 is TGTGCCATCAGTGAGGGGGACAGGACTACCTACGAGCAGTACTTC.

CDR3 DNA sequence: TGTGCCTGGAGTGTACACCAGGGCGGCACAGATACGCAGTATTTT. Its translation: CAWSVHQGGTDTQYF. The chain combines TRBV30 with TRBJ2-3; possibly TRBD1 for D (5 bases). Between the trimmed V and J ends, which lost 0 bases and 1 base, there was a span of 11 bases. Germline V gives CDR1 GTSNPN, CDR2 SVGIG (reference sequence). The CDR3 length is 15 residues.